The 21 T cell receptor beta chains listed next were all sequenced from one sample in a study of T cell responses to AZD1222 COVID-19 vaccine. Sequenced by immunoSEQ multiplex PCR; TCRdb stores in-frame clones only, minus some. The sample records approximately 110,000 clones, about four fifths being singletons. The sample consisted of peripheral blood, taken on day 0 of AZD1222 vaccination. All receptors derive from an adult in good health.

As for this clone: At one end the junction does not follow the germline gene, possibly because of a read error. This chain joins TRBV7-7 and TRBJ1-1; D is uncertain. Germline CDR1 SSHAT, CDR2 FNYEAQ (reference sequence). The CDR3 contains 13 residues. CDR3 in amino acids: CASSLNGDTEAFF. CDR3 DNA: TGTGCTAGCAGCTTAAACGGAGACACTGAAGCTTTCTTT.

On this clone: Other DNA sequences within the sample encode an identical CDR3. This chain connects TRBV7-2 to TRBJ2-7, with D possibly matching TRBD1 (6 bases). With 4 bases removed from V and 1 base from J, the gap between germline ends came to 11 bases. Germline V gene lookup returns CDR1 SGHTA and CDR2 FQGNSA. The length of the CDR3 is 14 residues. The CDR3 DNA reads TGTGCCAGCAGCTCCCAGGGGTCGTCCTACGAGCAGTACTTC. Residues: CASSSQGSSYEQYF.

The V gene is TRBV2, the J gene TRBJ2-7; D is unresolved. Trimming left V 10 bases short and J 5 bases short, with 18 bases between. This CDR3 contains 13 residues. The germline gives CDR1 SNHLY, CDR2 FYNNEI. The CDR3 region has the DNA TGTGCCACCGCAGGCGGCGGTCTGAACGAGCAGTACTTC. Translated: CATAGGGLNEQYF.

The genes are TRBV6-1 and TRBJ2-1; 8 positions match TRBD2. V shed 0 bases and J 5 bases; nucleotides not matched to a gene: 3. This CDR3 comprises 15 residues. Germline-derived CDR1 and CDR2 are MNHNS and SASEGT. CDR3 coding DNA: TGTGCCAGCAGTGAAGCGCGCGGGGGGCACAATGAGCAGTTCTTC. This translates into CASSEARGGHNEQFF.

The chain uses TRBV5-1 and TRBJ1-2, with 11 bases fitting TRBD1. The CDR3 extends over 14 amino acids. Looked up from germline, CDR1 is SGHRS and CDR2 is YFSETQ. Losses at the gene ends were 4 bases for V and 8 bases for J; bases not matched to a gene: 7. The CDR3: CASSPGQGGRGYTF. Here the CDR3 DNA reads TGCGCCAGCAGCCCGGGACAGGGGGGTCGCGGCTACACCTTC. Combining the CDR3 with reference TRBV5-1 and TRBJ1-2 gives the whole variable domain KAGVTQTPRYLIKTRGQQVTLSCSPISGHRSVSWYQQTPGQGLQFLFEYFSETQRNKGNFPGRFSGRQFSNSRSEMNVSTLELGDSALYLCASSPGQGGRGYTFGSGTRLTVV.

The J gene is TRBJ2-2, the V gene TRBV28; 7 bases align to TRBD2. Germline CDR1 reads MDHEN; CDR2 reads SYDVKM. CDR3 length equals 14 residues. Unmatched junction bases numbered 4, after V lost 3 bases and J lost 6 bases. The CDR3 is CASSLLGGAGELFF. For the CDR3, the DNA is TGTGCCAGCAGTTTGCTGGGGGGGGCCGGGGAGCTGTTTTTT.

The chain employs TRBV11-3 and TRBJ1-5; TRBD1 is a possible D gene (6 bases). The CDR3 loop spans 17 amino acids. Looked up from germline, CDR1 is SGHNT and CDR2 is YENEEA. The ends were cut back, 5 bases at V and 3 bases at J, with 20 bases in the middle. The CDR3 region is CASSPRNAGAYNQPQHF. In DNA, the CDR3 is TGTGCCAGCAGCCCTCGGAATGCGGGGGCCTACAATCAGCCCCAGCATTTT.

The chain employs TRBV6-6 and TRBJ1-3; tentatively, D is TRBD1 (5 bases). Germline V lookup: CDR1 MNHNY, CDR2 SVGAGI (reference sequence). The CDR3 spans 16 residues. V dropped 2 bases and J dropped 0 bases, with 11 bases sitting between them. The DNA for the CDR3 is TGTGCCAGCAGTTACGAGCGTAGGGGCTCTGGAAACACCATATATTTT. It codes for CASSYERRGSGNTIYF.

V gene TRBV5-1 combines with J gene TRBJ1-2; D may be TRBD1 (5 bases). CDR1 is SGHRS and CDR2 is YFSETQ in the germline V gene. This CDR3 contains 16 residues. Trimming pared 1 base from V and 0 bases from J, leaving 13 bases between. The CDR3 region has the DNA TGCGCCAGCAGCTTGATTGGGACGGGTCCTAACTATGGCTACACCTTC. It translates to CASSLIGTGPNYGYTF.

The rearrangement joins TRBV6-5 to TRBJ2-3; 10 bases line up with TRBD1. This CDR3 is built from 15 residues. Germline trimming cut 5 bases from V and 7 bases from J; bases unmatched to any gene: 9. Germline assignment: CDR1 MNHEY and CDR2 SVGAGI. The CDR3 DNA is TGTGCCAGCAGTCCTCGGGACAGGGGAGGGAATACGCAGTATTTT. This sequence encodes CASSPRDRGGNTQYF.

The CDR3 loop is CASSEGTAGNEKLFF. DNA of the CDR3: TGTGCCAGCAGTGAAGGGACAGCTGGTAATGAAAAACTGTTTTTT. The chain recombines TRBV6-1 with TRBJ1-4, with D perhaps matching TRBD1 (6 bases). This CDR3 is built from 15 residues. The V end was cut by 1 base, the J end by 4 bases, with 10 bases between. The germline CDR1 and CDR2 sequences are MNHNS and SASEGT.

The V gene is TRBV7-2, the J gene TRBJ2-5; 9 bases align to TRBD1. With V trimmed by 1 base and J by 3 bases, 3 bases remained unmatched. Germline CDR1 reads SGHTA; CDR2 reads FQGNSA. The CDR3 length is 15 residues. The CDR3 reads CASSLVGTGKETQYF. CDR3 DNA sequence: TGTGCCAGCAGCTTAGTGGGGACAGGGAAAGAGACCCAGTACTTC. Full variable domain (remainder filled in from reference TRBV7-2 and TRBJ2-5): GAGVSQSPSNKVTEKGKDVELRCDPISGHTALYWYRQSLGQGLEFLIYFQGNSAPDKSGLPSDRFSAERTGGSVSTLTIQRTQQEDSAVYLCASSLVGTGKETQYFGPGTRLLVL.

The chain couples TRBV18 to TRBJ1-3; TRBD1 matches 8 bases. The CDR3 extends over 15 amino acids. The V gene's germline CDR1 is KGHSH and CDR2 LQKENI. The J segment lost 2 bases and the V segment lost 4 bases, leaving 4 bases of the junction unmatched. Here the CDR3 reads CASSRYRGTGNTIYF. The DNA of the CDR3 is TGTGCCAGCTCACGGTACAGGGGGACTGGAAACACCATATATTTT.

J is TRBJ1-5 and V is TRBV6-5; D gene uncertain. This CDR3 comprises 14 residues. Per the germline V gene, CDR1 is MNHEY and CDR2 is SVGAGI. Deletions cut 0 bases from V and 5 bases from J, with 8 bases between. CDR3 nucleotide sequence: TGTGCCAGCAGTTACTCCGGCGGGTATCAGCCCCAGCATTTT. Translated, it gives CASSYSGGYQPQHF.

The chain carries TRBV27 and TRBJ2-1, with 12 bases lining up with TRBD2. Germline trimming cut 8 bases from V and 5 bases from J; bases unmatched to any gene: 13. CDR1 and CDR2 (germline): MNHEY, SMNVEV (reference sequence). The CDR3 extends over 17 amino acids. CDR3 sequence: CASGFVASGGADNEQFF. In DNA, the CDR3 is TGTGCCAGCGGATTTGTCGCTAGCGGGGGGGCCGACAATGAGCAGTTCTTC.

The chain links TRBV5-1 to TRBJ1-2; 7 bases are a match to TRBD1. Germline lookup yields CDR1 SGHRS and CDR2 YFSETQ. V shed 0 bases and J 10 bases; nucleotides not matched to a gene: 9. This CDR3 region has 14 residues. The CDR3 protein is CASSLGGTASTYTF. DNA for the CDR3: TGCGCCAGCAGCTTGGGAGGGACAGCTTCTACCTACACCTTC.

The V gene is TRBV4-1, the J gene TRBJ2-1; D might be TRBD1 (6 bases). Germline V gene sequence: CDR1 MGHRA, CDR2 YSYEKL. This CDR3 has 16 amino acids. Trimming took 2 bases from V and 6 from J, leaving 17 bases between them. The CDR3 sequence is CASSQPWPRGSNEQFF. The DNA for the CDR3 is TGCGCCAGCAGCCAACCATGGCCGAGGGGGTCCAATGAGCAGTTCTTC.

The DNA of the CDR3 is TGTGCCAGCAGCCGGATTGGGAATTCCCACGAGCAGTACTTC. Translation: CASSRIGNSHEQYF. The V call is TRBV7-2, the J call TRBJ2-7; D is unresolved. The CDR3 is 14 amino acids. Germline assignment: CDR1 SGHTA and CDR2 FQGNSA. V was trimmed by 5 bases and J by 5 bases, leaving 16 bases between them.

The chain carries TRBV11-1 and TRBJ2-4; 7 bases fit TRBD2. The J segment lost 3 bases and the V segment lost 4 bases, leaving 9 bases of the junction unmatched. Per the germline V gene, CDR1 is SGHAT and CDR2 is FQDESV (reference sequence). This CDR3 region has 16 residues. In DNA, the CDR3 is TGTGCCAGCAGCTCCAGCGGGACTACGGGCAAAAACATTCAGTACTTC. Protein: CASSSSGTTGKNIQYF.

This chain connects TRBV11-2 to TRBJ2-1; D might be TRBD1 (6 bases). CDR3 length: 18 amino acids. Germline V gene lookup returns CDR1 SGHAT and CDR2 FQNNGV. V shed 2 bases and J shed 6 bases, with 23 bases lying between them. The CDR3 region is CASSLWVFGRTVGNEQFF. The CDR3 nucleotides are TGTGCCAGCAGCTTATGGGTGTTCGGTCGGACAGTCGGCAATGAGCAGTTCTTC.

This clone has only a few counts. The V call is TRBV11-2, the J call TRBJ2-3; no reliable D call. Germline V gene data show CDR1 as SGHAT and CDR2 as FQNNGV. The CDR3 totals 13 residues. V lost 5 bases, J lost 1 base, and 7 bases lay in between. CDR3 sequence (DNA): TGTGCCAGCAGCCCTCGGGGCACAGATACGCAGTATTTT. Its translation is CASSPRGTDTQYF.